One and the same sample provided the 14 T cell receptor beta chains below, sequenced in a study of blood T cell repertoires in COVID-19. Some clones are missing from TCRdb's copy, which holds only in-frame ones; the method was immunoSEQ multiplex PCR. The data show about 160,000 clones, approximately 82% seen once. The sample was peripheral blood. These receptors all stem from an elderly woman with acute or convalescent COVID-19.

The chain couples TRBV5-1 to TRBJ2-1; 11 nucleotides line up with TRBD2. The germline V gene has CDR1 SGHRS and CDR2 YFSETQ. V lost 5 bases and J lost 3; bases outside the gene matches: 4. This CDR3 spans 15 amino acids. CDR3 in amino acids: CASRTSGRHYNEQFF. The CDR3 DNA follows: TGCGCCAGCAGAACTAGCGGGAGACACTACAATGAGCAGTTCTTC.

The J gene is TRBJ2-3, the V gene TRBV5-1; TRBD1 aligns across 10 bases. The germline V gene has CDR1 SGHRS and CDR2 YFSETQ. V dropped 1 base and J dropped 1; count of bases not matched to a gene: 3. The CDR3 runs to 16 residues. CDR3 DNA sequence: TGCGCCAGCAGCTTGAAGGGGACAGGGGGCACAGATACGCAGTATTTT. The encoded protein is CASSLKGTGGTDTQYF.

The chain is built from TRBV7-2 and TRBJ2-7; D unclear. This CDR3 region has 14 residues. V was pared by 1 base and J by 1 base, with 8 bases between. Germline V gives CDR1 SGHTA, CDR2 FQGNSA. The CDR3 sequence: CASSLGSLSYEQYF. In DNA form, the CDR3 reads TGTGCCAGCAGCTTAGGGAGTTTGTCCTACGAGCAGTACTTC.

A single count supports this clone. The J gene is TRBJ2-7, the V gene TRBV28; 7 nucleotides match TRBD1. The length of the CDR3 is 14 residues. Germline V CDR1 and CDR2: MDHEN, SYDVKM. The trim removed 3 bases at V and 2 bases at J, leaving 4 bases unmatched. The CDR3 reads CASSLLGGPYEQYF. CDR3 DNA: TGTGCCAGCAGTTTGTTAGGGGGCCCCTACGAGCAGTACTTC.

The genes are TRBV11-2 and TRBJ1-2; TRBD1 might be the D (6 bases). From germline, CDR1 is SGHAT and CDR2 FQNNGV. Between the trimmed V and J ends, which lost 4 bases and 6 bases, there was a span of 12 bases. The CDR3 runs to 13 residues. CDR3 amino acids: CASSSRGWDGYTF. CDR3 coding DNA: TGTGCCAGCAGCTCCAGGGGCTGGGATGGCTACACCTTC. Filled out from reference TRBV11-2 and TRBJ1-2, the complete variable domain reads EAGVAQSPRYKIIEKRQSVAFWCNPISGHATLYWYQQILGQGPKLLIQFQNNGVVDDSQLPKDRFSAERLKGVDSTLKIQPAKLEDSAVYLCASSSRGWDGYTFGSGTRLTVV.

The chain is built from TRBV9 and TRBJ2-1; a weak D match, TRBD1 (6 bases). Per the germline V gene, CDR1 is SGDLS and CDR2 is YYNGEE. The CDR3 extends over 16 amino acids. Deletions cut 4 bases from V and 1 base from J, with 15 bases between. Here the CDR3 reads CASSTQGSRSYNEQFF. Here the CDR3 DNA reads TGTGCCAGCAGCACACAGGGATCTCGGTCCTACAATGAGCAGTTCTTC.

This clone was recorded only once. The J gene is TRBJ2-6, the V gene TRBV18, with TRBD1 identical over 7 bases. V lost 3 bases, J lost 4 bases, and 6 bases stayed unmatched. CDR1 and CDR2 (germline): KGHSH, LQKENI. The CDR3 consists of 16 residues. The CDR3 DNA is TGTGCCAGCTCACCGTTCACAGGGGCAGGGGCCAACGTCCTGACTTTC. Its protein product is CASSPFTGAGANVLTF. Full variable domain (rest looked up from reference TRBV18 and TRBJ2-6): NAGVMQNPRHLVRRRGQEARLRCSPMKGHSHVYWYRQLPEEGLKFMVYLQKENIIDESGMPKERFSAEFPKEGPSILRIQQVVRGDSAAYFCASSPFTGAGANVLTFGAGSRLTVL.

The chain recombines TRBV18 with TRBJ2-2; D may be TRBD2 (6 bases). Trimming removed 4 bases from V and 5 bases from J, with 14 bases in between. This CDR3 comprises 15 residues. Germline V gene data show CDR1 as KGHSH and CDR2 as LQKENI. In nucleotides, the CDR3 is TGTGCCAGCTCACTCGAAGGGAGGCGAACCGGGGAGCTGTTTTTT. As protein: CASSLEGRRTGELFF.

The chain carries TRBV5-6 and TRBJ1-1; 8 positions agree with TRBD1. J gave up 1 base and V 0 bases, and 8 bases lay outside the gene matches. This CDR3 comprises 17 residues. CDR1 is SGHDT, CDR2 YYEEEE, per germline. CDR3 coding DNA: TGTGCCAGCAGCTTGGATTGGGACAGGACACGGAACACTGAAGCTTTCTTT. Amino acids: CASSLDWDRTRNTEAFF.

This rearrangement joins TRBV9 to TRBJ2-4; D gene unclear. The V end was cut by 3 bases, the J end by 2 bases, with 15 bases between. The CDR3 consists of 16 residues. Germline CDR1 is SGDLS and CDR2 is YYNGEE. The CDR3 region is CASSASFLTTKNIQYF. The CDR3 DNA sequence: TGTGCCAGCAGCGCAAGCTTCCTTACGACCAAAAACATTCAGTACTTC. Full variable domain (missing parts from reference TRBV9 and TRBJ2-4): DSGVTQTPKHLITATGQRVTLRCSPRSGDLSVYWYQQSLDQGLQFLIQYYNGEERAKGNILERFSAQQFPDLHSELNLSSLELGDSALYFCASSASFLTTKNIQYFGAGTRLSVL.

The V call is TRBV19, the J call TRBJ2-5, with TRBD2 matching 11 bases. The V gene's germline CDR1 is LNHDA and CDR2 SQIVND (reference sequence). This CDR3 region has 16 residues. With V trimmed by 5 bases and J by 0 bases, 5 bases remained unmatched. The CDR3 loop is CASSSGTSGYQETQYF. The CDR3 DNA follows: TGTGCCAGTAGTTCCGGGACTAGCGGATACCAAGAGACCCAGTACTTC.

The chain links TRBV11-3 to TRBJ2-1; D is perhaps TRBD2 (7 bases). CDR3 length equals 16 residues. Trimming removed 1 base at V and 6 bases at J, with 16 bases between. Germline CDR1 is SGHNT and CDR2 is YENEEA. This chain's CDR3 is CASSLARGGAGNEQFF. The CDR3 nucleotides read TGTGCCAGCAGCTTAGCTAGGGGGGGCGCCGGCAATGAGCAGTTCTTC. The full variable domain, completed using reference TRBV11-3 and TRBJ2-1, is EAGVVQSPRYKIIEKKQPVAFWCNPISGHNTLYWYLQNLGQGPELLIRYENEEAVDDSQLPKDRFSAERLKGVDSTLKIQPAELGDSAVYLCASSLARGGAGNEQFFGPGTRLTVL.

This clone was seen a few times. The chain joins TRBV14 to TRBJ2-7, with D maybe TRBD1 (5 bases). The germline gives CDR1 SGHDN, CDR2 FVKESK. This CDR3 is built from 15 residues. V was pared by 0 bases and J by 5 bases, with 14 bases between. The CDR3 sequence: CASSQDSQGRNEQYF. CDR3 DNA: TGTGCCAGCAGCCAAGATTCGCAGGGTCGTAACGAGCAGTACTTC. The full variable domain, with the rest looked up from reference TRBV14 and TRBJ2-7, is EAGVTQFPSHSVIEKGQTVTLRCDPISGHDNLYWYRRVMGKEIKFLLHFVKESKQDESGMPNNRFLAERTGGTYSTLKVQPAELEDSGVYFCASSQDSQGRNEQYFGPGTRLTVT.

This clone was seen only once. The gene calls are TRBV7-8 and TRBJ1-1, with 10 bases fitting TRBD1. CDR3 length equals 13 residues. The J segment lost 5 bases and the V segment lost 3 bases, leaving 0 bases of the junction unmatched. Per germline, CDR1 SGHVS and CDR2 FQNEAQ. CDR3 residues: CASSLGQGTEAFF. CDR3 nucleotides: TGTGCCAGCAGCTTGGGACAGGGGACTGAAGCTTTCTTT.